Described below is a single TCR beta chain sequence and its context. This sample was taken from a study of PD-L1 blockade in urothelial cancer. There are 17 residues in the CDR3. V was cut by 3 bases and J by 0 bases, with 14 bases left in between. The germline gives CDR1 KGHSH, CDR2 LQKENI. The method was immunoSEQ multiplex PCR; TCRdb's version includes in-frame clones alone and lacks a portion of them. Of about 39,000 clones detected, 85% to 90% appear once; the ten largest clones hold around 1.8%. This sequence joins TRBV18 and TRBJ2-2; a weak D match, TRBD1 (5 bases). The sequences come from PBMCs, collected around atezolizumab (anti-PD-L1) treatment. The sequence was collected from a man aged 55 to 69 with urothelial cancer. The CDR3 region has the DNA TGTGCCAGCTCACCCCTTACCTCCAGGGCGAACACCGGGGAGCTGTTTTTT. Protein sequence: CASSPLTSRANTGELFF.